This section outlines one T cell receptor beta chain sequence together with its context. The entry originates in a study of blood T cell repertoires in COVID-19. Study details: Samples came from the United States, Italy and Spain, spanning acute and convalescent COVID-19.

V was pared by 5 bases and J by 5 bases, with 4 bases of the junction left unmatched. Germline V gene sequence: CDR1 LNHDA, CDR2 SQIVND (reference sequence). CDR3 length: 14 amino acids. The authors' processing: Estimated nucleated cell counts came from reference gene primer amplification. The assay was immunoSEQ multiplex PCR, and TCRdb's table has in-frame clones only and misses some. V, J and clone size were drawn from that table, and D and trimming were deduced from the DNA. Of around 38,000 clones in the sample, about 90% are singletons; the top ten hold more than 4.5%. Sequencing was done on a sample of peripheral blood. The sequence was obtained from a man in his 60s with COVID-19, enrolled during active disease. The chain combines TRBV19 with TRBJ1-1; 11 bases fit TRBD1. The CDR3 sequence: CASSVRDRGTEAFF. The CDR3, as DNA: TGTGCCAGTAGTGTCCGGGACAGGGGGACTGAAGCTTTCTTT.